These 3 T cell receptor beta chains were all obtained from the same sample, sequenced in a study of T cell repertoires in cytomegalovirus infection. MiXCR was run by TCRdb on the reads, yielding one entry per CDR3 protein. This sample has 70,000 to 75,000 distinct CDR3 sequences, with about 4% found just once. Sequences were obtained from PBMCs. These receptors all stem from a human donor in good health (CMV status not recorded). Some clones in this sample may be carry-over from other donors' samples.

Many counts were recorded for this clonotype. The rearrangement links TRBV4-3 to TRBJ2-2, with a possible D match to TRBD1 (6 bases). V lost 1 base and J lost 1, with 13 bases in between. CDR1 and CDR2 (germline): LGHNA, YSLEER. This CDR3 comprises 17 residues. The CDR3: CASSQAAQGWNTGELFF. The DNA of the CDR3 is TGCGCCAGCAGCCAAGCGGCACAGGGCTGGAACACCGGGGAGCTGTTTTTT.

J is TRBJ2-3 and V is TRBV28; unclear D gene. V lost 8 bases, J lost 4 bases, and 13 bases lay in between. CDR3 size: 13 residues. Germline CDR1 MDHEN, CDR2 SYDVKM. The CDR3 nucleotides are TGTGCCAGCGGAGTATCCCGGGCAGATACGCAGTATTTT. Protein: CASGVSRADTQYF.

This clonotype came up many times. The rearrangement links TRBV7-2 to TRBJ1-4, with 9 bases matching TRBD1. The V gene end was trimmed by 3 bases and the J gene end by 5 bases; junction bases not matched to a gene: 4. This CDR3 is built from 15 residues. The germline V gene encodes CDR1 SGHTA and CDR2 FQGNSA. The CDR3 bases are TGTGCCAGCAGCTTGGACGGGACAGGGAATGAAAAACTGTTTTTT. Its translation is CASSLDGTGNEKLFF.